Shown below are 14 T cell receptor beta chains from a single sample sequenced in a study of blood T cell repertoires in COVID-19 (dated by TCRdb to 2018 to 2021). Library preparation used the immunoSEQ multiplex PCR assay. TCRdb mirrors the immuneACCESS table, restricted to in-frame sequences. Some clones are absent from its copies; in checked studies, under half trace to an unresolved V gene, and the reason for the others is unknown. This sample has about 250,000 clones in its table, and over 80% of those were observed once. The ten largest clones add up to 6% to 7% of the sample. The sample taken for sequencing was peripheral blood. The receptors originated from a woman aged 60-75 years with active or convalescent COVID-19.

The genes are TRBV13 and TRBJ2-1; 12 nucleotides line up with TRBD2. The germline gives CDR1 PRHDT, CDR2 FYEKMQ (reference sequence). V shed 5 bases, J shed 3 bases, and the junction held 5 bases outside the gene matches. The CDR3 is 16 amino acids. The CDR3 sequence is CASSRLAGDIYNEQFF. The CDR3, as DNA: TGTGCCAGCAGCCGACTAGCGGGAGACATCTACAATGAGCAGTTCTTC.

The chain is built from TRBV28 and TRBJ2-1; 7 nucleotides line up with TRBD2. Germline V gene sequence: CDR1 MDHEN, CDR2 SYDVKM. Germline trimming cut 7 bases from V and 9 bases from J; bases unmatched to any gene: 12. This CDR3 is built from 14 residues. The CDR3 is CASTYPGLRVEQFF. Here the CDR3 DNA reads TGTGCCAGCACTTACCCGGGACTAAGGGTTGAGCAGTTCTTC.

The J gene is TRBJ1-1, the V gene TRBV18, with D perhaps TRBD1 (6 bases). The CDR3 has 16 amino acids. The germline V gene encodes CDR1 KGHSH and CDR2 LQKENI. V was clipped by 3 bases and J by 0 bases, with 14 bases between them. The CDR3 sequence is CASSPGHDRLNTEAFF. The CDR3 nucleotides read TGTGCCAGCTCACCCGGCCACGACAGGTTGAACACTGAAGCTTTCTTT.

This sequence joins TRBV25-1 and TRBJ2-2; TRBD2 matches 12 bases. With V trimmed by 3 bases and J by 0 bases, 5 bases remained unmatched. The CDR3 consists of 18 residues. The germline V gene encodes CDR1 MGHDK and CDR2 SYGVNS. CDR3 loop: CASSDQLAGGANTGELFF. CDR3 in DNA: TGTGCCAGCAGTGACCAACTAGCGGGAGGCGCGAACACCGGGGAGCTGTTTTTT.

The J gene is TRBJ2-5, the V gene TRBV5-1, with 12 bases lining up with TRBD2. This CDR3 comprises 16 residues. V dropped 4 bases and J dropped 2; count of bases not matched to a gene: 6. In germline, CDR1 is SGHRS, CDR2 YFSETQ. CDR3 loop: CASSRMLAGGQETQYF. The DNA for the CDR3 is TGCGCCAGCAGCAGAATGCTAGCGGGAGGGCAAGAGACCCAGTACTTC.

J is TRBJ2-2 and V is TRBV9; D unresolved. The V and J ends lost 0 bases and 2 bases respectively, with 5 bases between them. This CDR3 spans 14 amino acids. Germline CDR1 SGDLS, CDR2 YYNGEE. The CDR3 DNA reads TGTGCCAGCAGCGTAGTTTCAAACACCGGGGAGCTGTTTTTT. Its protein is CASSVVSNTGELFF.

This clone was detected once. V usage is TRBV7-2 and J usage is TRBJ1-6; D not resolved. This CDR3 is built from 14 residues. CDR1 is SGHTA and CDR2 is FQGNSA in the germline V gene. V dropped 5 bases and J dropped 9 bases, with 14 bases sitting between them. CDR3 region: CASSTGLLSSPLHF. The CDR3 DNA reads as TGTGCCAGCAGCACCGGACTTCTCAGTTCACCCCTCCACTTT.

In this sample, this clone turned up a few times. This rearrangement joins TRBV18 to TRBJ2-7; 7 nucleotides agree with TRBD2. J was trimmed by 0 bases and V by 0 bases; bases with no gene match: 5. This CDR3 comprises 16 residues. Germline V CDR1 and CDR2: KGHSH, LQKENI. The CDR3 coding sequence is TGTGCCAGCTCACCACCGCGTGGCGGGAGCTCCTACGAGCAGTACTTC. It yields the protein CASSPPRGGSSYEQYF.

Worth noting for this clone: Other DNA sequences in this sample translate to the same CDR3. The chain employs TRBV12-3 or TRBV12-4 and TRBJ2-7, with D perhaps matching TRBD1 (7 bases). The germline V and J ends were trimmed by 5 bases and 4 bases, with 9 bases remaining between them. This CDR3 region has 12 residues. The CDR3 DNA sequence: TGTGCCAGCAGTCCAGGGGGGTACGAGCAGTACGTC. This gives the protein CASSPGGYEQYV.

This clone came up once. V and J are TRBV3-1 (or the pseudogene TRBV3-2) and TRBJ1-5; possible D gene TRBD1, 5 bases. From germline, CDR1 is LGHDT and CDR2 YNNKEL (reference sequence). The CDR3 runs to 15 residues. Trimming removed 0 bases from V and 7 bases from J, with 13 bases in between. The CDR3 region is CASSQEVGGGQPQHF. CDR3 bases: TGTGCCAGCAGCCAAGAGGTGGGGGGAGGACAGCCCCAGCATTTT.

V and J are TRBV6-6 and TRBJ2-2; 8 bases match TRBD1. The CDR3 spans 14 residues. Trimming took 7 bases from V and 5 from J; bases not matched to a gene: 6. Germline V gene lookup returns CDR1 MNHNY and CDR2 SVGAGI (reference sequence). CDR3 bases: TGTGCCAGCAAAGAGGACAGGGATACCGGGGAGCTGTTTTTT. This gives the protein CASKEDRDTGELFF.

The V call is TRBV5-8, the J call TRBJ1-4, with 7 bases matching TRBD1. Germline values: CDR1 SGHTS, CDR2 YDEGEE. This CDR3 is built from 16 residues. The trim removed 4 bases at V and 4 bases at J, leaving 10 bases unmatched. The DNA for the CDR3 is TGTGCCAGCAGCCGGGGACAGTACGCCATTAATGAAAAACTGTTTTTT. Protein product: CASSRGQYAINEKLFF.

The J gene is TRBJ1-2, the V gene TRBV6-1, with 10 bases lining up with TRBD1. With 2 bases clipped from V and 8 bases from J, the junction kept 8 bases outside the gene matches. The V gene's germline CDR1 is MNHNS and CDR2 SASEGT. CDR3 size: 15 residues. CDR3 nucleotides: TGTGCCAGCAGTGAACTCTCGGGACAGGGGAGAGGCTACACCTTC. Translated, it gives CASSELSGQGRGYTF.

The chain links TRBV5-6 to TRBJ2-2, with 7 bases fitting TRBD2. V dropped 2 bases and J dropped 3; count of bases not matched to a gene: 1. Germline-derived CDR1 and CDR2 are SGHDT and YYEEEE. The CDR3 has 14 amino acids. The CDR3 reads CASSLRGDTGELFF. The CDR3 DNA is TGTGCCAGCAGCTTACGGGGGGACACCGGGGAGCTGTTTTTT.